A selection of T cell receptor beta chains follows, all from one sample in a study of cytomegalovirus exposure and HLA in healthy donors. Data came from immunoSEQ multiplex PCR; TCRdb stores just in-frame clones and leaves some out. Found here are more than 85,000 clones, approximately 72% of them singletons; the top ten hold about a tenth. The source material was PBMCs. The receptors shown here come from a man younger than 45 in good health and CMV-seropositive. Both conserved end residues are part of each CDR3. The D gene is left open where the match is weak. Clone size, where shown, is once, few, many, or a class for clones that have expanded.

>NA|TRBJ2-1|NA|TRBV5-1
CASIGGRNNEQFF
TGCGCCAGCATTGGCGGCAGAAACAATGAGCAGTTCTTC
>TRBD1|TRBJ2-7|NA|TRBV5-1
CASSLGDRVSYEQYF
TGCGCCAGCAGCTTGGGGGACAGGGTCTCCTACGAGCAGTACTTC
>NA|TRBJ2-3|NA|TRBV4-2
CASSQGGDFRSTDTQYF
TGTGCCAGCAGCCAAGGGGGGGACTTTCGAAGCACAGATACGCAGTATTTT
>TRBD2|TRBJ2-3|NA|TRBV4-1
CASSQTKGLAGGITDTQYF
TGCGCCAGCAGCCAAACGAAGGGACTAGCGGGGGGAATCACAGATACGCAGTATTTT
>TRBD1|TRBJ1-2|NA|TRBV7-9
CASSFGQGDYGYTF
TGTGCCAGCAGCTTCGGACAGGGGGACTATGGCTACACCTTC
>TRBD2|TRBJ2-5|NA|TRBV15
CATSREYGGGGQETQYF
TGTGCCACCAGCAGAGAGTACGGCGGGGGAGGACAAGAGACCCAGTACTTC
>NA|TRBJ2-7|NA|TRBV19
CASSTRQNEQYF
TGTGCCAGTAGTACACGACAGAACGAGCAGTACTTC
>TRBD1|TRBJ1-2|NA|TRBV5-6
CASSRLDRGPGYTF
TGTGCCAGCAGCCGATTGGACAGGGGCCCTGGCTACACCTTC
>NA|TRBJ1-5|NA|TRBV6-5
CASRPMRNQPQHF
TGTGCCAGCAGGCCAATGAGGAATCAGCCCCAGCATTTT
>NA|TRBJ2-1|NA|TRBV6-6
CASSRGAGLNNNEQFF
TGTGCCAGCAGCCGAGGGGCGGGACTGAACAACAATGAGCAGTTCTTC
>TRBD2|TRBJ2-7|NA|TRBV27
CASTLGGEGYEQYF
TGTGCCAGCACCCTGGGGGGGGAGGGCTACGAGCAGTACTTC
>NA|TRBJ2-5|NA|TRBV5-6
CASSRDNREETQYF
TGTGCCAGCAGCCGTGACAACAGGGAAGAGACCCAGTACTTC
>TRBD1|TRBJ1-2|NA|TRBV7-9
CASSLVGQLTPDVGYTF
TGTGCCAGCAGCTTAGTGGGACAGCTTACTCCAGATGTGGGCTACACCTTC
>NA|TRBJ2-3|NA|TRBV5-4
CASSQDRGGSTDTQYF
TGTGCCAGCAGCCAAGATAGGGGGGGGAGCACAGATACGCAGTATTTT
>TRBD1|TRBJ1-4|NA|TRBV7-9
CASSPGTVNEKLFF
TGTGCCAGCAGCCCCGGGACAGTTAATGAAAAACTGTTTTTT
>NA|TRBJ2-3|NA|TRBV13
CASSYGTEGAYF
TGTGCCAGCAGCTATGGGACTGAAGGGGCGTATTTT
>NA|TRBJ2-7|NA|TRBV6-6
CASSYEGVTYEQYF
TGTGCCAGCAGTTACGAGGGGGTAACCTACGAGCAGTACTTC
>TRBD1|TRBJ2-2|NA|TRBV27
CASKTGQGNTGELFF
TGTGCCAGCAAGACCGGACAGGGGAACACCGGGGAGCTGTTTTTT
>TRBD2|TRBJ2-2|NA|TRBV7-3
CASSLMAGLRYPSGTGELFF
TGTGCCAGCAGCTTAATGGCGGGACTACGATACCCCTCAGGGACCGGGGAGCTGTTTTTT
>NA|TRBJ2-7|NA|TRBV18
CASSTYGGRAEQYF
TGTGCCAGCTCAACCTATGGCGGCAGGGCCGAGCAGTACTTC
>TRBD1|TRBJ1-4|NA|TRBV19
CASITGQAPNEKLFF
TGTGCCAGTATCACAGGACAGGCCCCTAATGAAAAGCTGTTTTTT
>NA|TRBJ1-5|NA|TRBV28
CASSLSPVNQPQHF
TGTGCCAGCAGTTTAAGTCCGGTCAATCAGCCCCAGCATTTT
>TRBD2|TRBJ2-7|NA|TRBV29-1
CSVTSGSYEQYF
TGCAGCGTTACTAGCGGGAGTTACGAGCAGTACTTC
>TRBD1|TRBJ1-3|NA|TRBV6-1
CASNDGAGGFVNTIYF
TGTGCCAGCAATGACGGGGCAGGGGGCTTCGTAAACACCATATATTTT
>TRBD2|TRBJ2-1|once|TRBV18
CASSPGLESIEQFF
TGTGCCAGCTCACCGGGACTAGAAAGTATTGAGCAGTTCTTC